Below, 8 T cell receptor beta chains from the same sample are listed, as sequenced in a study of cytomegalovirus exposure and HLA in healthy donors (dated by TCRdb to 2017 to 2019). Libraries were prepared through the immunoSEQ multiplex PCR assay. A mixture of 60 forward primers for TCR Vbeta segments and 13 reverse primers for TCR Jbeta segments was used in the multiplex PCR. In TCRdb, the immuneACCESS table is reduced to in-frame sequences with V and J assigned. These tables do not hold every clone; where another copy was compared, an unresolved V gene accounts for under half, and the others remain unexplained. For this sample the table gives some 40,000 clones, of which around 53% were detected only once. The top ten clonotypes cover 6.2% of the sample. The sequencing input was PBMCs. The receptors originated from a woman aged 40-49 years in good health and CMV-seropositive.

The table lists this clone with a count of one. The V call is TRBV30, the J call TRBJ2-3; 9 nucleotides align to TRBD1. V lost 3 bases, J lost 2 bases, and 6 bases stayed unmatched. The CDR3 is 15 amino acids. Germline V CDR1 and CDR2: GTSNPN, SVGIG (reference sequence). CDR3 residues: CAWSLGTGNTDTQYF. As DNA, the CDR3 is TGTGCCTGGAGCCTCGGGACAGGGAACACAGATACGCAGTATTTT.

The chain is built from TRBV18 and TRBJ1-5, with D tentatively TRBD1 (5 bases). This CDR3 has 15 residues. Trimming removed 3 bases at V and 0 bases at J, with 9 bases between. Germline CDR1 KGHSH, CDR2 LQKENI. This chain's CDR3 is CASSPVDSSNQPQHF. Written as DNA, the CDR3 is TGTGCCAGCTCACCCGTTGACAGTAGCAATCAGCCCCAGCATTTT.

The gene calls are TRBV29-1 and TRBJ1-2; 8 bases are a match to TRBD1. J gave up 7 bases and V 1 base, and 5 bases lay outside the gene matches. The germline gives CDR1 SQVTM, CDR2 ANQGSEA. This CDR3 comprises 13 residues. In nucleotides, the CDR3 is TGCAGCGTTGAAGGGACAGGGATTGGTGGCTACACCTTC. This sequence encodes CSVEGTGIGGYTF. The full variable domain, its missing parts supplied by reference TRBV29-1 and TRBJ1-2, is SAVISQKPSRDICQRGTSLTIQCQVDSQVTMMFWYRQQPGQSLTLIATANQGSEATYESGFVIDKFPISRPNLTFSTLTVSNMSPEDSSIYLCSVEGTGIGGYTFGSGTRLTVV.

J is TRBJ2-4 and V is TRBV5-1; 7 nucleotides line up with TRBD1. The CDR3 is made up of 18 amino acids. The ends lost 0 bases at V and 0 bases at J; junction bases unmatched: 9. Per germline, CDR1 SGHRS and CDR2 YFSETQ. Here the CDR3 reads CASSLGVRGRGAKNIQYF. Written as DNA, the CDR3 is TGCGCCAGCAGCTTGGGGGTAAGGGGGCGCGGAGCCAAAAACATTCAGTACTTC. The variable domain in full, completed from reference TRBV5-1 and TRBJ2-4, reads KAGVTQTPRYLIKTRGQQVTLSCSPISGHRSVSWYQQTPGQGLQFLFEYFSETQRNKGNFPGRFSGRQFSNSRSEMNVSTLELGDSALYLCASSLGVRGRGAKNIQYFGAGTRLSVL.

V gene TRBV14 combines with J gene TRBJ1-2; D might be TRBD1 (6 bases). CDR3 length: 13 amino acids. V was trimmed by 7 bases and J by 5 bases, leaving 14 bases between them. The germline V gene encodes CDR1 SGHDN and CDR2 FVKESK. In DNA, the CDR3 is TGTGCCAGCACCCGACAGGACGCATATGGCTACACCTTC. Protein sequence: CASTRQDAYGYTF.

V is TRBV7-2 and J is TRBJ2-7; 8 bases are shared with TRBD1. The J segment lost 5 bases and the V segment lost 5 bases, leaving 8 bases of the junction unmatched. This CDR3 region has 14 residues. Germline CDR1 reads SGHTA; CDR2 reads FQGNSA. This CDR3 is CASSQGQGTNEQYF. Here the CDR3 DNA reads TGTGCCAGCAGCCAAGGACAGGGAACCAACGAGCAGTACTTC.

The J gene is TRBJ1-3, the V gene TRBV13; D not certain. The end of the DNA fits TRBJ2-2 better, so the J call may be wrong. The CDR3 extends over 14 amino acids. Germline assignment: CDR1 PRHDT and CDR2 FYEKMQ (reference sequence). The DNA for the CDR3 is TGTGCCAGCAGCTCCAAGACGGTCACCGGGGAGCTGTTTTTT. Its translation is CASSSKTVTGELFF.

This chain joins TRBV2 and TRBJ1-5, with TRBD1 as a possible D gene (5 bases). Germline V gives CDR1 SNHLY, CDR2 FYNNEI. V was clipped by 8 bases and J by 0 bases, with 14 bases between them. The CDR3 consists of 15 residues. Here the CDR3 DNA reads TGTGCCAGCGGGAGGCGAGGGGATAGCAATCAGCCCCAGCATTTT. Translating it yields CASGRRGDSNQPQHF.